Presented here are 25 T cell receptor beta chains from one specimen sequenced in a study of T cells expressing NK-cell markers. TCRdb reanalyzed the 5' RACE reads and collapses them to one entry per CDR3 protein, without DNA. Its clone listing holds 300,000 to 450,000 distinct CDR3 sequences. Input material: blood T cells: a sorted CD56 or NKG2C T cell subset, CD4+ or CD8+ T cells, or bulk PBMC T cells (not recorded which). These TCRs come from a man aged 18 to 70 in good health.

The J gene is TRBJ1-2, the V gene TRBV7-2; the D call from TCRdb, TRBD1, cannot be confirmed without DNA. The CDR3 spans 14 residues. In germline, CDR1 is SGHTA, CDR2 FQGNSA. CDR3 amino acids: CASSVRVLDYGYTF.

The V call is TRBV11-1, the J call TRBJ2-3; the D call from TCRdb, TRBD1, cannot be confirmed without DNA. Per the germline V gene, CDR1 is SGHAT and CDR2 is FQDESV (reference sequence). There are 16 residues in the CDR3. The CDR3 reads CASSARDRRTTDTQYF.

This chain connects TRBV20-1 to TRBJ2-7. The germline CDR1 and CDR2 sequences are DFQATT and SNEGSKA (reference sequence). The length of the CDR3 is 15 residues. CDR3 amino acids: CSARDFGGTPYEQYF.

The chain carries TRBV7-3 and TRBJ2-1; the D gene TCRdb calls, TRBD2, cannot be checked with no DNA. Per germline, CDR1 SGHTA and CDR2 FQGTGA. CDR3 size: 16 residues. CDR3 sequence: CASSKDSGAAYNEQFF.

The V call is TRBV7-7, the J call TRBJ2-5; TCRdb's D call of TRBD1 is untestable without DNA. CDR1 and CDR2 from the germline V gene are SSHAT and FNYEAQ (reference sequence). This CDR3 is built from 15 residues. The CDR3 reads CASSLAWRGQETQYF. Full variable domain (rest looked up from reference TRBV7-7 and TRBJ2-5): GAGVSQSPRYKVTKRGQDVTLRCDPISSHATLYWYQQALGQGPEFLTYFNYEAQPDKSGLPSDRFSAERPEGSISTLTIQRTEQRDSAMYRCASSLAWRGQETQYFGPGTRLLVL.

V is TRBV28 and J is TRBJ1-5; TCRdb names TRBD1, which stays unverified in the absence of DNA. CDR1 is MDHEN and CDR2 is SYDVKM in the germline V gene. The CDR3 is made up of 15 amino acids. The CDR3 region is CASSSGTGFFQPQHF.

CDR3 region: CASSPLGAGSVAKNIQYF. V usage is TRBV3-1 and J usage is TRBJ2-4; no DNA is available, so the TRBD1 call from TCRdb remains unchecked. Germline CDR1 reads LGHDT; CDR2 reads YNNKEL (reference sequence). The CDR3 totals 18 residues. Based on the CDR3 plus reference TRBV3-1 and TRBJ2-4, the full variable domain is DTAVSQTPKYLVTQMGNDKSIKCEQNLGHDTMYWYKQDSKKFLKIMFSYNNKELIINETVPNRFSPKSPDKAHLNLHINSLELGDSAVYFCASSPLGAGSVAKNIQYFGAGTRLSVL.

The rearrangement joins TRBV30 to TRBJ2-7; the D gene TCRdb calls, TRBD1, cannot be checked with no DNA. Germline V gives CDR1 GTSNPN, CDR2 SVGIG (reference sequence). This CDR3 contains 13 residues. The CDR3 sequence: CAFRRGQAYEQYF.

The V and J genes are TRBV3-1 and TRBJ2-3; there is no DNA to check the TCRdb D call of TRBD2. Germline V gene sequence: CDR1 LGHDT, CDR2 YNNKEL (reference sequence). The CDR3 has 17 residues. CDR3 amino acids: CASSQDGERGATDTQYF.

The chain couples TRBV16 to TRBJ2-7; TCRdb picks TRBD1, but there is no DNA to check that call. CDR1 KGHSY and CDR2 FQNENV come from the germline V gene. This CDR3 comprises 17 residues. CDR3 region: CASSLAQTGRGSYEQYF.

The chain couples TRBV20-1 to TRBJ2-1; the D call of TRBD1 rests on TCRdb alone, since no DNA is present to check it. The CDR3 covers 14 residues. Germline values: CDR1 DFQATT, CDR2 SNEGSKA (reference sequence). CDR3 in amino acids: CSARPGGAVGEQFF.

This chain connects TRBV18 to TRBJ2-7; the TCRdb call, TRBD1, lacks DNA for checking. The CDR3 spans 12 residues. The germline V gene encodes CDR1 KGHSH and CDR2 LQKENI. The CDR3 loop is CASSPDRAEQYF.

This chain connects TRBV7-7 to TRBJ2-2; without DNA, the TCRdb call of TRBD1 cannot be checked. CDR1 is SSHAT and CDR2 is FNYEAQ in the germline V gene (reference sequence). The CDR3 length is 14 residues. The CDR3 protein is CASSYTGKTGELFF.

This chain links TRBV2 with TRBJ2-1; the TCRdb call, TRBD2, lacks DNA for checking. CDR1 SNHLY and CDR2 FYNNEI come from the germline V gene. This CDR3 has 16 amino acids. The CDR3 spells CASTFWSGLAEDEQFF.

The chain recombines TRBV6-5 with TRBJ1-1; checking the TCRdb D call of TRBD1 is not possible without DNA. The germline V gene has CDR1 MNHEY and CDR2 SVGAGI. This CDR3 is 15 amino acids long. CDR3 sequence: CASSYSGQTNTEAFF.

V and J are TRBV5-1 and TRBJ1-1. The germline V gene encodes CDR1 SGHRS and CDR2 YFSETQ. The CDR3 is 16 residues long. This chain's CDR3 is CASSLAMGRTNTEAFF.

The chain employs TRBV15 and TRBJ1-5; the D call of TRBD1 rests on TCRdb alone, since no DNA is present to check it. CDR1 and CDR2 from the germline V gene are LNHNV and YYDKDF (reference sequence). The CDR3 extends over 13 amino acids. The CDR3 here is CATTRRGNQPQHF.

The J gene is TRBJ1-1, the V gene TRBV12-3 or TRBV12-4. The CDR3 has 14 residues. This chain's CDR3 is CASSFLTNRLAAFF.

Here the CDR3 reads CASSSPGTGIGVEQFF. The chain is built from TRBV5-4 and TRBJ2-1; TCRdb calls TRBD1, which cannot be checked without DNA. Per germline, CDR1 SGHNT and CDR2 YYREEE (reference sequence). The CDR3 covers 16 residues.

V and J are TRBV7-9 and TRBJ1-1; without DNA, the TCRdb call of TRBD1 cannot be checked. Germline V gene lookup returns CDR1 SEHNR and CDR2 FQNEAQ (reference sequence). The length of the CDR3 is 17 residues. The chain's CDR3 is CASSLWDRDRVDTEAFF.

This rearrangement joins TRBV18 to TRBJ2-7; TCRdb picks TRBD1, but there is no DNA to check that call. Germline loops: CDR1 KGHSH, CDR2 LQKENI. This CDR3 contains 15 residues. CDR3 amino acids: CASSTGTGGSYEQYF.

The chain uses TRBV11-2 and TRBJ2-7; TCRdb's D call of TRBD1 is untestable without DNA. Germline-derived CDR1 and CDR2 are SGHAT and FQNNGV. The CDR3 consists of 14 residues. CDR3 in amino acids: CASRQTGGNYEQYF. Combining the CDR3 with reference TRBV11-2 and TRBJ2-7 gives the whole variable domain EAGVAQSPRYKIIEKRQSVAFWCNPISGHATLYWYQQILGQGPKLLIQFQNNGVVDDSQLPKDRFSAERLKGVDSTLKIQPAKLEDSAVYLCASRQTGGNYEQYFGPGTRLTVT.

V usage is TRBV5-4 and J usage is TRBJ2-1; TCRdb designates TRBD2, a call that cannot be tested without DNA. CDR1 is SGHNT and CDR2 is YYREEE in the germline V gene (reference sequence). CDR3 size: 16 residues. The CDR3 loop reads CASSPGLLLQYNEQFF.

This chain links TRBV5-4 with TRBJ2-3; TCRdb gives TRBD2 as the D gene, but with no DNA this cannot be confirmed. The germline CDR1 and CDR2 sequences are SGHNT and YYREEE (reference sequence). The CDR3 consists of 17 residues. The CDR3 spells CASSLGGGGPSGDTQYF.

The chain employs TRBV15 and TRBJ2-1; TCRdb's assignment of TRBD1 cannot be checked, as there is no DNA. Germline V CDR1 and CDR2: LNHNV, YYDKDF (reference sequence). The CDR3 spans 17 residues. CDR3 protein: CATSRARTGQFGNEQFF.